This note documents a single TCR beta chain sequence. Clones were read by immunoSEQ multiplex PCR, and TCRdb kept only the in-frame ones, dropping some. The data contain 150,000 or so clones, around nine tenths of them singletons. Followed over time, Seattle patients had been enrolled while infection was active. This record belongs to a study of blood T cell repertoires in COVID-19. Study background: Sample material is recorded as cDNA or gDNA derived from T cells, B-cell-depleted T cells, or PBMCs.

The TCR was taken from an older woman with COVID-19, enrolled during active disease. The sample was peripheral blood.

The CDR3 DNA sequence: TGTGCCAGCAGCCGACCTAGCGGGGACTCCTACAATGAGCAGTTCTTC. Its protein is CASSRPSGDSYNEQFF. The J gene is TRBJ2-1, the V gene TRBV4-2, with 9 bases lining up with TRBD2. The germline V gene encodes CDR1 LGHNA and CDR2 YNFKEQ. The CDR3 spans 16 residues. Losses at the gene ends were 4 bases for V and 0 bases for J; bases not matched to a gene: 4.